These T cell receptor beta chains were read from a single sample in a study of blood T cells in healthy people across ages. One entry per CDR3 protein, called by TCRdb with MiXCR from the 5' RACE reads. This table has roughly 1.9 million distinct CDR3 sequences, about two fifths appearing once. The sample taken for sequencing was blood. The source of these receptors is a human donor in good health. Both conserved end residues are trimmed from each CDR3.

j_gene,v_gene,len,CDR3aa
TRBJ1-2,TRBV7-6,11,ASSRLGGNGYT
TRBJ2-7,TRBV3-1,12,ASSQRTGIYEQY
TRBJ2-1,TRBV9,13,ASSARDRGGNEQF
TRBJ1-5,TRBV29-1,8,SAEEVPQH
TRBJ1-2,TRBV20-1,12,SARPGQGVYGYT
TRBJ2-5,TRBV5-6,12,ASSDTGNGETQY
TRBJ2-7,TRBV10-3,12,AISVADKLYEQY
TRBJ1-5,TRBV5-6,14,ASSLGPRGNNQPQH
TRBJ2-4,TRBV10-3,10,ANGLASGEQY
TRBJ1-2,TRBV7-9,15,ASSPAVRDRGNYGYT
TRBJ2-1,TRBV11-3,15,ASSLMVAGGKYNEQF
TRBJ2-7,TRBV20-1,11,SANGLADYEQY
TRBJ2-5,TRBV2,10,ASHRDQETQY
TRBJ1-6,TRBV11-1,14,ASSLAGGADNSPLH
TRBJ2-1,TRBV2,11,ASSGARYNEQF
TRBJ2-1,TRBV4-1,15,ASSQDAGGLGYNEQF
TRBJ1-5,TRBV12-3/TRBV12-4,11,ASRGGALQPQH
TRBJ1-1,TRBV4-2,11,ASSQDRQLEAF
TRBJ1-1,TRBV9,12,ASSARGTDTEAF
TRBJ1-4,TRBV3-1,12,ASSQERLNEKLF
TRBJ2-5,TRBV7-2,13,ASSLLAGGQETQY
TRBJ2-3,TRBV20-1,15,SARHARGGQSSDTQY
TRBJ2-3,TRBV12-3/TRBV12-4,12,ASSLDRGKDTQY
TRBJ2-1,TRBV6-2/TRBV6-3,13,ASPLSGVQNNEQF
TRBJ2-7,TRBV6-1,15,ASSDPNDVRALGEQY
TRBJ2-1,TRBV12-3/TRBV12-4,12,ASSDGGYYNEQF
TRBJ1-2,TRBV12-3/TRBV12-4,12,ASSFFRGALGYT
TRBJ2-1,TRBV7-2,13,ASSLARSRDNEQF
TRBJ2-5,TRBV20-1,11,SASWGGEETQY
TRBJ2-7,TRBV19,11,ASIGQGTYEQY